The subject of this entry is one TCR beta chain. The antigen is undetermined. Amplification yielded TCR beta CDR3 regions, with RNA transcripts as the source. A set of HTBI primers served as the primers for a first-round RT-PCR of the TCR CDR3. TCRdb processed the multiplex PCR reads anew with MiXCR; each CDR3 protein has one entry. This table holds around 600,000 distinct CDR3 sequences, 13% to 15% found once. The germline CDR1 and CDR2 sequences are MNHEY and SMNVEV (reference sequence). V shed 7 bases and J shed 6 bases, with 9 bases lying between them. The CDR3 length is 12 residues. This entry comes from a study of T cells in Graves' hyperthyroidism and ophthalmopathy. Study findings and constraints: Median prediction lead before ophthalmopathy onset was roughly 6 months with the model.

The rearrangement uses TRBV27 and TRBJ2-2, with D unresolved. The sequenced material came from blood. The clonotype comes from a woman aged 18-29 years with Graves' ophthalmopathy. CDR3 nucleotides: TGTGCCAGCAAGGCCTTACCCGGGGAGCTGTTTTTT. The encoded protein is CASKALPGELFF.